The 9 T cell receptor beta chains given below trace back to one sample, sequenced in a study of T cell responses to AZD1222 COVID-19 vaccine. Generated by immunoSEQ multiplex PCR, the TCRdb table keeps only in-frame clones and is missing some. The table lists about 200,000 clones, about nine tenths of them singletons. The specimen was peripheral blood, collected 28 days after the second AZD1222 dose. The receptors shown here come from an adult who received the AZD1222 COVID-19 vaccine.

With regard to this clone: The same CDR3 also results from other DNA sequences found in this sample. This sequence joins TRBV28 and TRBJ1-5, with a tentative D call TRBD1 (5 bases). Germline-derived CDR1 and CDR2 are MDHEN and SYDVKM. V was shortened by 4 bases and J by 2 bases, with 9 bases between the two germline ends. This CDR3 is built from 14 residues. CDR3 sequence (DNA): TGTGCCAGCAGTTCAGGGCTGGGCAATCAGCCCCAGCATTTT. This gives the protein CASSSGLGNQPQHF. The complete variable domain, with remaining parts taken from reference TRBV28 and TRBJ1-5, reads DVKVTQSSRYLVKRTGEKVFLECVQDMDHENMFWYRQDPGLGLRLIYFSYDVKMKEKGDIPEGYSVSREKKERFSLILESASTNQTSMYLCASSSGLGNQPQHFGDGTRLSIL.

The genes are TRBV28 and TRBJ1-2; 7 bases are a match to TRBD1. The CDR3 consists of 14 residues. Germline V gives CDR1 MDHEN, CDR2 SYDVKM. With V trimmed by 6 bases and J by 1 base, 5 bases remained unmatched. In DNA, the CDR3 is TGTGCCAGCAGACCGGACAGGAGTAACTATGGCTACACCTTC. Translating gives CASRPDRSNYGYTF.

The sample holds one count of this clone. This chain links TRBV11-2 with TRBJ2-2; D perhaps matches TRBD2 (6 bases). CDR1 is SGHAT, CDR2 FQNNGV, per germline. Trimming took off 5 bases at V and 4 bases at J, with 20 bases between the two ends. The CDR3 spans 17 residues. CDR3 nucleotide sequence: TGTGCCAGCAGCCCCTTAGCCGGGACTGGCGTCACCGGGGAGCTGTTTTTT. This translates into CASSPLAGTGVTGELFF.

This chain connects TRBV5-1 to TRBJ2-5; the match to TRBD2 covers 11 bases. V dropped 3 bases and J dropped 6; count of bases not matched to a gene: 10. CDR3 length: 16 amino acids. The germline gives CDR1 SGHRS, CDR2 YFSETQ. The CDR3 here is CASSSAPLAGGKTQYF. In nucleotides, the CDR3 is TGCGCCAGCAGCTCTGCCCCCCTAGCGGGAGGCAAGACCCAGTACTTC.

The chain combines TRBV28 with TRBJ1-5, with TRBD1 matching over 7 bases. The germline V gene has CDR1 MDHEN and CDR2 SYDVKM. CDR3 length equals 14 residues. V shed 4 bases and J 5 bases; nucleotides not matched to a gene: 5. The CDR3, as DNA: TGTGCCAGCAGTTCGGCAGGGGGGCATCAGCCCCAGCATTTT. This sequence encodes CASSSAGGHQPQHF.

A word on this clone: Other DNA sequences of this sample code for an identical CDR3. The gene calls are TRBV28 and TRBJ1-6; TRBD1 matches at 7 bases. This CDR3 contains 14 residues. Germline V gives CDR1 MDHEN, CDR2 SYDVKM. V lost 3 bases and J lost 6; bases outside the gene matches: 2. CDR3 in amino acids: CASSLRQGNSPLHF. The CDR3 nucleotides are TGTGCCAGCAGTTTGCGACAGGGTAATTCACCCCTCCACTTT.

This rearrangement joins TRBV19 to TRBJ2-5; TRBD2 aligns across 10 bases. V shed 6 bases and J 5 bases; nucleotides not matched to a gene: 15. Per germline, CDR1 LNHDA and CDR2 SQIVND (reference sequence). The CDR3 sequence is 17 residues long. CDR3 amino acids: CASSPLGSSGRSETQYF. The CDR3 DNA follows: TGTGCCAGTAGCCCCCTGGGAAGTAGCGGGAGGAGCGAGACCCAGTACTTC. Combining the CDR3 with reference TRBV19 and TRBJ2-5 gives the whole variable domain DGGITQSPKYLFRKEGQNVTLSCEQNLNHDAMYWYRQDPGQGLRLIYYSQIVNDFQKGDIAEGYSVSREKKESFPLTVTSAQKNPTAFYLCASSPLGSSGRSETQYFGPGTRLLVL.

The CDR3 sequence: CASSPGQERIISGNTIYF. As DNA, the CDR3 is TGCGCCAGCAGCCCAGGACAGGAAAGGATTATCTCTGGAAACACCATATATTTT. The chain couples TRBV5-1 to TRBJ1-3; 7 bases are a match to TRBD1. The V segment lost 4 bases and the J segment 0 bases; nucleotides outside the gene matches: 13. Germline lookup yields CDR1 SGHRS and CDR2 YFSETQ. The CDR3 length is 18 residues.

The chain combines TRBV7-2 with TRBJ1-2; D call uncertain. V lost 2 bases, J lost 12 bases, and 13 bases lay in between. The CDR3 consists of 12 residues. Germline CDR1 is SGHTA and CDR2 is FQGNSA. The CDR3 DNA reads TGTGCCAGCAGCTTACCCTCAGGACTTCACACCTTC. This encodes CASSLPSGLHTF.